The sequence of this T cell receptor beta chain was determined in a study of shared T cell receptors in the human thymus. The table lists this clone with a count of one. Profiled with immunoSEQ multiplex PCR; TCRdb holds only in-frame clones, not every one. The repertoire holds about 540,000 clones, with more than 75% as singletons. From germline, CDR1 is SEHNR and CDR2 FQNEAQ (reference sequence). J gave up 7 bases and V 0 bases, and 5 bases lay outside the gene matches. The CDR3 runs to 15 residues. These data were also reused for a study on human thymus T cells. In that study: Corrective heart surgery yielded resections, and these provided the thymus tissue. Use of V and J genes seemed skewed within the thymic and blood repertoires. Highly overlapping thymic repertoires among unrelated individuals were reported in related research.

Specimen: thymocytes. The sequence derives from a boy less than two years old with a congenital heart defect. The J gene is TRBJ2-7, the V gene TRBV7-9; 11 bases align to TRBD2. Written as DNA, the CDR3 is TGTGCCAGCAGCTTAGCGGGGGGACTAGCGGATGAGCAGTACTTC. Translating it yields CASSLAGGLADEQYF.